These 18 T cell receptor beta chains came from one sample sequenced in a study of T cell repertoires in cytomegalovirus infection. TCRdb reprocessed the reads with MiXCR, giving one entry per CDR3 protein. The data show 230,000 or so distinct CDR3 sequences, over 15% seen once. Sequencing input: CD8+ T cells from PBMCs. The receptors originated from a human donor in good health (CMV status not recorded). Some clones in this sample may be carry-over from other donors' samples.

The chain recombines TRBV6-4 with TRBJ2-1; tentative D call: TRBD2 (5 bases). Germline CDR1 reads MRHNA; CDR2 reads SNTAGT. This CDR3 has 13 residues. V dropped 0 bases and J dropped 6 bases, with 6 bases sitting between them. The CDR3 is CASSDSAGNEQFF. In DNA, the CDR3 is TGTGCCAGCAGTGACTCTGCGGGCAATGAGCAGTTCTTC.

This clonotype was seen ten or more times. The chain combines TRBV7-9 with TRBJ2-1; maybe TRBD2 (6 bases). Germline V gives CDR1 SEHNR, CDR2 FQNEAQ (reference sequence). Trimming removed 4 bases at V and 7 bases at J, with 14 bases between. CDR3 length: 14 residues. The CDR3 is CASSYGSGSNEQFF. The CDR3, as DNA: TGTGCCAGCAGCTACGGGAGTGGTTCGAATGAGCAGTTCTTC.

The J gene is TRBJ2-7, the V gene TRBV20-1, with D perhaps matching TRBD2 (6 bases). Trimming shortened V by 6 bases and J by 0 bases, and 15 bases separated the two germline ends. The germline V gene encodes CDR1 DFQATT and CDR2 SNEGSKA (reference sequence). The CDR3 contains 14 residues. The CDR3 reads CSAGYGLLSYEQYF. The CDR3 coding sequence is TGCAGTGCGGGATATGGACTACTCTCCTACGAGCAGTACTTC.

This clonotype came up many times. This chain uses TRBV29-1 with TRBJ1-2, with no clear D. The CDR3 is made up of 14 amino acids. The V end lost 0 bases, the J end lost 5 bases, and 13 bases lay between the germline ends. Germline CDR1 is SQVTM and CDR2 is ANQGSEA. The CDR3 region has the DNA TGCAGCGTTGAAGATGGACCGGGTGGATATGGCTACACCTTC. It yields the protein CSVEDGPGGYGYTF.

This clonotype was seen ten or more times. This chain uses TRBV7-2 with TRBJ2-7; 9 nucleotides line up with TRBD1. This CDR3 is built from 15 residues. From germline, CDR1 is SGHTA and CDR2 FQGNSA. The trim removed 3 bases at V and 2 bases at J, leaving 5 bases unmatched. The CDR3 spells CASSFGTGKTYEQYF. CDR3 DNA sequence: TGTGCCAGCAGCTTTGGGACAGGGAAGACCTACGAGCAGTACTTC.

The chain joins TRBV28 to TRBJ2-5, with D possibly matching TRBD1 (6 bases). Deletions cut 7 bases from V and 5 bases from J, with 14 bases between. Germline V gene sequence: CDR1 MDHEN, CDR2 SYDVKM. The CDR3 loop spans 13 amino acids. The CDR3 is CASMPEQGETQYF. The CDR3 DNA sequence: TGTGCCAGCATGCCCGAGCAGGGGGAGACCCAGTACTTC.

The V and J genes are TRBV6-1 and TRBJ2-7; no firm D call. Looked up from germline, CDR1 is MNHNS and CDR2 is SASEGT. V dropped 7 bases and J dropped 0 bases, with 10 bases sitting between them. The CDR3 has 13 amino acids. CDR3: CASKTRDSYEQYF. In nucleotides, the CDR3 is TGTGCCAGCAAAACAAGGGACTCCTACGAGCAGTACTTC.

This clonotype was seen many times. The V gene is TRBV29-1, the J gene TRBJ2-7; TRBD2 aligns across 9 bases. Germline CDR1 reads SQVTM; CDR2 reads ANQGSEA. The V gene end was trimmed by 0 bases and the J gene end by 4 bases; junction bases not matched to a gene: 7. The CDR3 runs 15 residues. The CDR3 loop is CSVEDPASGDYEQYF. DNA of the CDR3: TGCAGCGTTGAAGATCCCGCTAGCGGGGATTACGAGCAGTACTTC.

The DNA of the CDR3 is TGTGCCATCAGTGAAGGGGACAGGGTCACAGATACGCAGTATTTT. This encodes CAISEGDRVTDTQYF. This rearrangement joins TRBV10-3 to TRBJ2-3, with 9 bases that match TRBD1. Germline-derived CDR1 and CDR2 are ENHRY and SYGVKD. Trimming took 3 bases from V and 2 from J; bases not matched to a gene: 3. This CDR3 contains 15 residues.

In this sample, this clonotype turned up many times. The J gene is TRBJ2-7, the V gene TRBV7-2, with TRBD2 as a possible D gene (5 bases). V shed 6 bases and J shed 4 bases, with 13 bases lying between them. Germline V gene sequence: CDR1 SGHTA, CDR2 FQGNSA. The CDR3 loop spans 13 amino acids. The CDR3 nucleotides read TGTGCCAGCAGTCACCCGGGGAATTACGAGCAGTACTTC. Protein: CASSHPGNYEQYF.

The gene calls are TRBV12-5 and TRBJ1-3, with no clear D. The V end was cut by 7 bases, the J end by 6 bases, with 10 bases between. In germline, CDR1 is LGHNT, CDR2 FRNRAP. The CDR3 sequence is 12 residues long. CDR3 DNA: TGTGCTAGTGCGGCGGGCTCAAACACCATATATTTT. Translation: CASAAGSNTIYF.

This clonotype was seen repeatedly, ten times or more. The CDR3 bases are TGCAGCGTAGCCGGGACAGGGATCACAGATACGCAGTATTTT. This encodes CSVAGTGITDTQYF. The chain is built from TRBV29-1 and TRBJ2-3; 9 positions agree with TRBD1. Trimming cost V 6 bases and J 2 bases; bases outside gene matches: 6. This CDR3 has 14 residues. The germline gives CDR1 SQVTM, CDR2 ANQGSEA.

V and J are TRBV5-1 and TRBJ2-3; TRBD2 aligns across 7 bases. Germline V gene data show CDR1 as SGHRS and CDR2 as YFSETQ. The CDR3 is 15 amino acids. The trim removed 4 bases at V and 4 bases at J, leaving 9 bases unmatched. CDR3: CASSNPSRGADTQYF. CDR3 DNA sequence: TGCGCCAGCAGCAACCCTTCTCGGGGGGCAGATACGCAGTATTTT.

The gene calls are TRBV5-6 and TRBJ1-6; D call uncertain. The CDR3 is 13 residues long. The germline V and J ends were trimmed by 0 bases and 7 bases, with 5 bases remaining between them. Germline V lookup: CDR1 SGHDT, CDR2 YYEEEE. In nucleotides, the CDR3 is TGTGCCAGCAGCTTGGCTGGGAATTCACCCCTCCACTTT. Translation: CASSLAGNSPLHF.

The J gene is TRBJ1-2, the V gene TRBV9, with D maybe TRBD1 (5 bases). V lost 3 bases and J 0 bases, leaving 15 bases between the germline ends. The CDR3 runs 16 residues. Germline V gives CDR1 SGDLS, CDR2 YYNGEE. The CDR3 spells CASSGHQKGTNYGYTF. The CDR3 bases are TGTGCCAGCAGCGGGCATCAGAAGGGGACTAACTATGGCTACACCTTC. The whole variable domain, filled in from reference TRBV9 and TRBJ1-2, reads DSGVTQTPKHLITATGQRVTLRCSPRSGDLSVYWYQQSLDQGLQFLIQYYNGEERAKGNILERFSAQQFPDLHSELNLSSLELGDSALYFCASSGHQKGTNYGYTFGSGTRLTVV.

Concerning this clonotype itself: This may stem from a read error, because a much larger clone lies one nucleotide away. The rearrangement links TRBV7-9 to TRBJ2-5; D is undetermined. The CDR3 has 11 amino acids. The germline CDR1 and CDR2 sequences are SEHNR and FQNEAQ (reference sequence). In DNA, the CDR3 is TGTGCCAGCATCGACAAAGAGGCCCAGTACTTC. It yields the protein CASIDKEAQYF.

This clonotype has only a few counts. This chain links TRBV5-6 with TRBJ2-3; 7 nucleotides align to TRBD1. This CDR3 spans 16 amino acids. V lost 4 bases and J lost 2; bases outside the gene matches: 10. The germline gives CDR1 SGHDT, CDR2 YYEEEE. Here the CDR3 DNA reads TGTGCCAGCAGCGGACCGACAGGGCGGTTCACAGATACGCAGTATTTT. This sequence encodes CASSGPTGRFTDTQYF.

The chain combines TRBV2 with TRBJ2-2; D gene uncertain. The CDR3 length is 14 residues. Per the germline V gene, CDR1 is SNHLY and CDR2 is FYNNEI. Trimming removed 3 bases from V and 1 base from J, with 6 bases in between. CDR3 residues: CASSDGMNTGELFF. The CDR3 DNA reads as TGTGCCAGCAGTGATGGAATGAACACCGGGGAGCTGTTTTTT.